This TCR beta chain was identified during a study of type 1 and type 2 diabetes patients. Study summary: Samples came from type 1 diabetic, type 2 diabetic or nondiabetic people, recruited in China. T cells were magnetically sorted from PBMCs as CD4+ or CD8+ subsets.

Genomic DNA was the PCR template. The TCR beta CDR3 region was amplified using 30 forward and 13 reverse primers. TCRdb redid the calling of the multiplex PCR reads with MiXCR, one entry per CDR3 protein. This table has around 300,000 distinct CDR3 sequences, roughly 44% appearing once. The germline V gene has CDR1 SGHRS and CDR2 YFSETQ. The CDR3 runs to 16 residues. The V and J ends lost 4 bases and 2 bases respectively, with 15 bases between them. This clonotype was seen a handful of times. No antigen is known for it. Whole-study findings and limits: Some expanded clones seen only in T1D might occur in additional T2D or control samples.

The chain carries TRBV5-1 and TRBJ2-2; tentative D call: TRBD1 (6 bases). This receptor was taken from a man in his late teens or twenties with type 2 diabetes. The sequenced sample consisted of peripheral blood mononuclear cells (PBMCs). CDR3 DNA sequence: TGCGCCAGCAGCGTCGGGACACCCGTTAACACCGGGGAGCTGTTTTTT. Protein product: CASSVGTPVNTGELFF.